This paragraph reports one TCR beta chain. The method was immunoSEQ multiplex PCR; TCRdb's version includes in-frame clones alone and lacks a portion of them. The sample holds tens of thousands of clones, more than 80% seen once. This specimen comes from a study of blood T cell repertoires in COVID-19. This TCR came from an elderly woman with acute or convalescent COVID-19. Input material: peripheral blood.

The CDR3 loop reads CASSTHSYNEQFF. CDR3 coding DNA: TGTGCCAGCAGCACCCACAGCTACAATGAGCAGTTCTTC. The rearrangement joins TRBV13 to TRBJ2-1, with D unresolved. Trimming pared 5 bases from V and 3 bases from J, leaving 8 bases between. CDR1 and CDR2 from the germline V gene are PRHDT and FYEKMQ (reference sequence). The length of the CDR3 is 13 residues.